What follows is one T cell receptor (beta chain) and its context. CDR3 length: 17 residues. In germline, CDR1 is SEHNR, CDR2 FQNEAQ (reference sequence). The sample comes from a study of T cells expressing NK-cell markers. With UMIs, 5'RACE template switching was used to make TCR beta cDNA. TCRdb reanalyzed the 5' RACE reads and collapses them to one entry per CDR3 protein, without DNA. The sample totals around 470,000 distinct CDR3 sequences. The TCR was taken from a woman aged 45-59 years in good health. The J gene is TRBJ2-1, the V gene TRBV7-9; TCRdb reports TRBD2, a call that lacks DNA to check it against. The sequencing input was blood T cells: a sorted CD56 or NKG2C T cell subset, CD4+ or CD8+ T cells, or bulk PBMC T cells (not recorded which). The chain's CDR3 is CASSPQRYKSSYNEQFF.